This entry lists 8 T cell receptor beta chains sequenced from one sample in a study of control samples from healthy donors and cancer patients. Generated by immunoSEQ multiplex PCR, the TCRdb table keeps only in-frame clones and is missing some. The table records over 90,000 clones, about 91% of them present only once. Sequenced material: blood. These receptors all come from a woman aged 18-30 years in good health.

Details on this clone: A junction end diverges from the germline sequence, so it may reflect a read error. The V call is TRBV7-9, the J call TRBJ2-7, with 10 nucleotides matching TRBD1. The CDR3 extends over 15 amino acids. The germline gives CDR1 SEHNR, CDR2 FQNEAQ (reference sequence). CDR3 bases: TGTGCCAGCAGCTACGGACAGGGGGAAGGGTACGGGCAGTACTTC. Translated: CASSYGQGEGYGQYF.

This chain uses TRBV21-1 with TRBJ1-6; the D call of TRBD1 is as the table states it, not checked on the DNA. TRBV21-1 is labeled a pseudogene. The CDR3 spans 15 residues. The CDR3 DNA reads TGTGCCAGCAGCTCCGACGGGACAGTGGGTTCACCCCTCCACTTT. This gives the protein CASSSDGTVGSPLHF.

This sequence joins TRBV27 and TRBJ2-1; D is perhaps TRBD1 or TRBD2 (6 bases each). Germline V lookup: CDR1 MNHEY, CDR2 SMNVEV (reference sequence). V was shortened by 4 bases and J by 4 bases, with 20 bases between the two germline ends. The CDR3 spans 17 residues. For the CDR3, the DNA is TGTGCCAGCAGTTCGGGGGCCGGGCCTCGGGTATACAATGAGCAGTTCTTC. Its translation is CASSSGAGPRVYNEQFF.

V is TRBV28 and J is TRBJ1-6; D is uncertain. The V end lost 1 base, the J end lost 6 bases, and 7 bases lay between the germline ends. This CDR3 spans 14 amino acids. Germline V CDR1 and CDR2: MDHEN, SYDVKM. Here the CDR3 reads CASSLLASNSPLHF. DNA of the CDR3: TGTGCCAGCAGTTTATTGGCCAGTAATTCACCCCTCCACTTT.

This chain joins TRBV6-5 and TRBJ1-5; no clear D. The CDR3 consists of 15 residues. From germline, CDR1 is MNHEY and CDR2 SVGAGI. V shed 0 bases and J shed 4 bases, with 10 bases lying between them. CDR3 nucleotides: TGTGCCAGCAGTTACTCTTACGGTTCGAATCAGCCCCAGCATTTT. As protein: CASSYSYGSNQPQHF.

The chain has TRBV7-8 and TRBJ2-5, with 11 bases lining up with TRBD2. The ends lost 3 bases at V and 1 base at J; junction bases unmatched: 7. The CDR3 loop spans 17 amino acids. Germline-derived CDR1 and CDR2 are SGHVS and FQNEAQ. CDR3 protein: CASSFPGLAGLQETQYF. CDR3 in DNA: TGTGCCAGCAGCTTCCCTGGACTAGCGGGCCTCCAAGAGACCCAGTACTTC.

The chain links TRBV18 to TRBJ2-5; maybe TRBD1 (6 bases). The DNA matches TRBJ2-7 better at its end, which makes the J call doubtful. The CDR3 has 13 residues. The germline CDR1 and CDR2 sequences are KGHSH and LQKENI. The CDR3 loop is CASALKQGYEQYF. The CDR3 nucleotides read TGTGCCAGCGCCCTAAAACAGGGCTACGAGCAGTACTTC.

DNA for the CDR3: TGTGCCAGTGGATGGCAGGGCCGCGAAAAACTGTTTTTT. As protein: CASGWQGREKLFF. The chain has TRBV28 and TRBJ1-4; D might be TRBD1 (5 bases). The CDR3 sequence is 13 residues long. Trimming removed 9 bases at V and 8 bases at J, with 16 bases between. Germline loops: CDR1 MDHEN, CDR2 SYDVKM. Full variable domain (outside the CDR3, taken from reference TRBV28 and TRBJ1-4): DVKVTQSSRYLVKRTGEKVFLECVQDMDHENMFWYRQDPGLGLRLIYFSYDVKMKEKGDIPEGYSVSREKKERFSLILESASTNQTSMYLCASGWQGREKLFFGSGTQLSVL.